This TCR beta chain was sequenced for a study of HIV-infected patients and healthy controls. The study's findings and limits: In HIV-infected patients, the apparent post-therapy Gini index recovery did not replicate in size-matched data. Mean usage of eight alpha and eight beta V genes differed significantly in HIV-infected patients versus controls. The study did not determine the donors' HLA types.

As concerns this clonotype: Antigen unknown.

CDR3 length: 12 amino acids. Looked up from germline, CDR1 is MNHEY and CDR2 is SVGEGT. V lost 2 bases, J lost 6 bases, and 8 bases lay in between. cDNA was made from around 0.45 ug RNA using alpha and beta constant primers. Using multiplexing indices, alpha and beta chain libraries were generated apart by chain-specific third strand synthesis. One primer pair amplified all rearrangements per chain; each cDNA got molecular barcodes. TCRdb used MiXCR to reprocess the 5' RACE reads, holding one entry per CDR3 protein. The sample yields 15,000 or so distinct CDR3 sequences, roughly 9% seen once. All unsorted peripheral T cells were captured because whole blood was used without fractionation.

The chain combines TRBV6-2 or TRBV6-3 with TRBJ2-7; the D is unclear. The clonotype originates from an adult in good health. The specimen was blood. The CDR3 DNA is TGTGCCAGCAGTTACAAGGGTTCCGAGCAGTACGTC. Its protein product is CASSYKGSEQYV.